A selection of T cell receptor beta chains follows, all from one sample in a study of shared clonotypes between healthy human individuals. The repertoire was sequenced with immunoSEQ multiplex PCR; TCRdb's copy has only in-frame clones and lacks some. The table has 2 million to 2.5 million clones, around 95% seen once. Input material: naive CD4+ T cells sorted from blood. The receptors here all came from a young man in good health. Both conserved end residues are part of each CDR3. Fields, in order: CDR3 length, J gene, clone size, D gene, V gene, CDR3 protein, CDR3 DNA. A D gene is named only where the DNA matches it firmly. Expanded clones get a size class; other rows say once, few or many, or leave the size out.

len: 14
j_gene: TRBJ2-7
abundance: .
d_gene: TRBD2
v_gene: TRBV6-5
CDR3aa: CASRPGLAAYEQYF
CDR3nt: TGTGCCAGCAGACCTGGACTAGCGGCCTACGAGCAGTACTTC

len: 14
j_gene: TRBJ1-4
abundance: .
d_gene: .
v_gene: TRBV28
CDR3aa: CASSSPTWTEKLFF
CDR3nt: TGTGCCAGCAGTTCCCCAACCTGGACTGAAAAACTGTTTTTT

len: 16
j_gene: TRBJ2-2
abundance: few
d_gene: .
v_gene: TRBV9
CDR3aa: CASSVEEGFNTGELFF
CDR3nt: TGTGCCAGCAGCGTAGAGGAGGGATTCAACACCGGGGAGCTGTTTTTT

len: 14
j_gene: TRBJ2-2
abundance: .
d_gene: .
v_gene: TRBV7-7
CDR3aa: CASSFGEYTGELFF
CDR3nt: TGTGCTAGCAGCTTTGGAGAGTACACCGGGGAGCTGTTTTTT

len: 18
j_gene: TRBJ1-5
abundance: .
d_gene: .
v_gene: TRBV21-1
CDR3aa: CASSKSGVGTGGNQPQHF
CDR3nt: TGTGCCAGCAGCAAATCTGGGGTGGGGACAGGGGGCAATCAGCCCCAGCATTTT

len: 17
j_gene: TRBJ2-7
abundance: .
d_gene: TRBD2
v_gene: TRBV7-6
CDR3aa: CASSPTSGGTFSYEQYF
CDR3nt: TGTGCCAGCAGCCCCACTAGCGGGGGGACGTTTTCCTACGAGCAGTACTTC

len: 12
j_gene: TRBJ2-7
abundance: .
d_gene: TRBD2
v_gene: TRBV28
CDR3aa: CASRSREGEQYF
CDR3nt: TGTGCCAGCAGATCAAGGGAGGGCGAGCAGTACTTC

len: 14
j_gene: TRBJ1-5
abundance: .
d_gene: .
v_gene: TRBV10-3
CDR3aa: CAISRGREGQPQHF
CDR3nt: TGTGCCATCAGTCGGGGGAGGGAGGGTCAGCCCCAGCATTTT

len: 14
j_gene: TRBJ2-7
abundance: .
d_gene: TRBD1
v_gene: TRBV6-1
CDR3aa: CASAAGTGIHEQYF
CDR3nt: TGTGCCAGTGCAGCCGGGACAGGGATCCACGAGCAGTACTTC

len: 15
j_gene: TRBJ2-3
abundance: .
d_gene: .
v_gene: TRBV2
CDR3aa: CASSGRERSTDTQYF
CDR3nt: TGTGCCAGCAGCGGCCGGGAGCGCAGCACAGATACGCAGTATTTT

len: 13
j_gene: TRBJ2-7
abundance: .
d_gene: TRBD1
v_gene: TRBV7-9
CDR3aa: CATSTDRAYEQYF
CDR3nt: TGTGCCACCTCAACGGACAGGGCCTACGAGCAGTACTTC

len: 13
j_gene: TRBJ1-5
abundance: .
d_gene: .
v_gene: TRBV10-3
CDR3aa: CAIAGQANQPQHF
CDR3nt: TGTGCCATCGCCGGTCAGGCTAATCAGCCCCAGCATTTT

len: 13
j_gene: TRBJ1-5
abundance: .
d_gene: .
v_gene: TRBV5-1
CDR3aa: CASSLRGDQPQHF
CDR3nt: TGCGCCAGCAGCTTGAGGGGGGATCAGCCCCAGCATTTT

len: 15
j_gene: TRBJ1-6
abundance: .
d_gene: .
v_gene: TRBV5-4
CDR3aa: CASSLAAGADSPLHF
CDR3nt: TGTGCCAGCAGCTTGGCCGCAGGGGCAGATTCACCCCTCCACTTT

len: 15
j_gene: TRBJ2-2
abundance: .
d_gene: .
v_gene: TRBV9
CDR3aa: CASSTPGGLGGELFF
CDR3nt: TGTGCCAGCAGCACCCCTGGAGGCCTCGGTGGGGAGCTGTTTTTT

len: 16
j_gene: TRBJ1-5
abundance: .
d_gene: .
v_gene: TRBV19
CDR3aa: CASSIREGVSNQPQHF
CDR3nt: TGTGCCAGTAGTATACGAGAAGGGGTTAGCAATCAGCCCCAGCATTTT

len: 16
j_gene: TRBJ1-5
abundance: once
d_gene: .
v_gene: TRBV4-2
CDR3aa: CASSQVTGYSNQPQHF
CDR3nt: TGTGCCAGCAGCCAAGTCACAGGTTATAGCAATCAGCCCCAGCATTTT

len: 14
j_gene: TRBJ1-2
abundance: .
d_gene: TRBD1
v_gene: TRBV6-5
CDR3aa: CASTRQGAVYGYTF
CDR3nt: TGTGCCAGCACCCGACAGGGGGCAGTTTATGGCTACACCTTC

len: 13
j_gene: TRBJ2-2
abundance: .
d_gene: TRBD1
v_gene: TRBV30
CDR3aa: CASRTGNTGELFF
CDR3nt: TGTGCCTCCCGGACAGGGAACACCGGGGAGCTGTTTTTT

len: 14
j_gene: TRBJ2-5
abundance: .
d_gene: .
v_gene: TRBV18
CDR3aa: CASSPPAATETQYF
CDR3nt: TGTGCCAGCTCACCACCGGCCGCCACAGAGACCCAGTACTTC

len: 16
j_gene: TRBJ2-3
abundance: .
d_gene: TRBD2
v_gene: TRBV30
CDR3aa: CAWSRGGQASTDTQYF
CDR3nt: TGTGCCTGGTCCCGCGGGGGGCAGGCCAGCACAGATACGCAGTATTTT

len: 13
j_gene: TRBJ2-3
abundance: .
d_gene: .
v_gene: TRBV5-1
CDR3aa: CASSTGITDTQYF
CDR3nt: TGCGCCAGCAGCACCGGAATCACAGATACGCAGTATTTT

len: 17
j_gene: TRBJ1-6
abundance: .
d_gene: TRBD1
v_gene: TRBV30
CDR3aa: CAWRSGTGSLYNSPLHF
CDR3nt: TGTGCCTGGAGGTCCGGGACAGGGTCCCTTTATAATTCACCCCTCCACTTT

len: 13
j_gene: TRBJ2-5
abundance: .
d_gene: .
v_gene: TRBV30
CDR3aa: CAWSLSLQETQYF
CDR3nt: TGTGCCTGGAGTTTGTCGCTACAAGAGACCCAGTACTTC

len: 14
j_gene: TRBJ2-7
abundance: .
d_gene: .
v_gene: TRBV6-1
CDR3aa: CASSYLPAGYEQYF
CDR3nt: TGTGCCAGCAGTTATCTCCCGGCGGGTTACGAGCAGTACTTC

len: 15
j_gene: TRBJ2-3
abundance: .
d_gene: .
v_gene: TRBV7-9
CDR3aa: CASSPRTGGGDTQYF
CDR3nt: TGTGCCAGCAGCCCCCGCACAGGTGGCGGAGATACGCAGTATTTT

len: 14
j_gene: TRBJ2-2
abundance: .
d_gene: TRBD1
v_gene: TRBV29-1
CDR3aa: CSVEQGGGTGELFF
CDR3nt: TGCAGCGTCGAACAGGGGGGTGGCACCGGGGAGCTGTTTTTT

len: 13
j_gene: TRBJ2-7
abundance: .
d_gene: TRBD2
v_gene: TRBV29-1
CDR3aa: CSVVILAGYEQYF
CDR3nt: TGCAGCGTTGTTATCCTAGCGGGATACGAGCAGTACTTC

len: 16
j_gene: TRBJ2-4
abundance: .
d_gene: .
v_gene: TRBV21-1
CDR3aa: CASSKVEGVAKNIQYF
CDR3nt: TGTGCCAGCAGCAAAGTAGAGGGGGTAGCCAAAAACATTCAGTACTTC

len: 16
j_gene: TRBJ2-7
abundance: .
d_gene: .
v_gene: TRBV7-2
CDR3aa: CASSSETGTQASEQYF
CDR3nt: TGTGCCAGCAGCTCGGAGACCGGGACCCAAGCGAGCGAGCAGTACTTC

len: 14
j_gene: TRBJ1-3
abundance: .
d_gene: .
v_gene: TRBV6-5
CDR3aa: CASSTLVGGNTIYF
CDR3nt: TGTGCCAGCAGCACTCTGGTGGGAGGAAACACCATATATTTT

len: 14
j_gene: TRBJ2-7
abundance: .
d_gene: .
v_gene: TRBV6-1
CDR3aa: CASSEALRGVGQYF
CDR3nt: TGTGCCAGCAGTGAAGCGCTCAGAGGGGTAGGGCAGTACTTC